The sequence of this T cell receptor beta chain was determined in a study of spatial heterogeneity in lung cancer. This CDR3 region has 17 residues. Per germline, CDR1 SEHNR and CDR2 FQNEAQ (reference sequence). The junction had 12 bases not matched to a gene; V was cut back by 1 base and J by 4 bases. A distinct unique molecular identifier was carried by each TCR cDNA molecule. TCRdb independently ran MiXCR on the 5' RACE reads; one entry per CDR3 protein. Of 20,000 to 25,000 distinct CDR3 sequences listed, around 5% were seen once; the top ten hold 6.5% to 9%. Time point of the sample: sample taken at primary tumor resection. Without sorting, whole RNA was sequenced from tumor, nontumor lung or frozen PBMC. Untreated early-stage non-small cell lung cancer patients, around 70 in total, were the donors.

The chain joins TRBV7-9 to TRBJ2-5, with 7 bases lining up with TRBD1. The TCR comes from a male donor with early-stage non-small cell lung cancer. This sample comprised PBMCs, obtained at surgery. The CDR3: CASSLDSIWNRGETQYF. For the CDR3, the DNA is TGTGCCAGCAGCTTAGACTCCATATGGAACAGGGGAGAGACCCAGTACTTC.